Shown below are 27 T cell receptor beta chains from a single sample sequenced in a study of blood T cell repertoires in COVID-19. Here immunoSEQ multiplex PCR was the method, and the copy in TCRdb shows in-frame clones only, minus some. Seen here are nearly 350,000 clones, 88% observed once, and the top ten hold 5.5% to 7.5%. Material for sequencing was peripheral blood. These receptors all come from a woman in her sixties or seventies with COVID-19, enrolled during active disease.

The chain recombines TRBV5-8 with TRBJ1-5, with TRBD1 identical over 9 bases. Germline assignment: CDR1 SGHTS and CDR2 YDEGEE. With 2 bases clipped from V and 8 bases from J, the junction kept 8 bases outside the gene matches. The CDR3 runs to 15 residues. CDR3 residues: CASSFTGGKGEPQHF. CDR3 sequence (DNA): TGTGCCAGCAGCTTTACAGGGGGCAAAGGGGAGCCCCAGCATTTT.

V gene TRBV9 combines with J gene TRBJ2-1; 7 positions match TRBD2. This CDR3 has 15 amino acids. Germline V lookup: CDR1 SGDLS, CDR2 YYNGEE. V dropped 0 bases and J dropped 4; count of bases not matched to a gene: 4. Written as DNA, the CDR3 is TGTGCCAGCAGCGTAGTGGGGCGGGGGTACAATGAGCAGTTCTTC. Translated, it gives CASSVVGRGYNEQFF.

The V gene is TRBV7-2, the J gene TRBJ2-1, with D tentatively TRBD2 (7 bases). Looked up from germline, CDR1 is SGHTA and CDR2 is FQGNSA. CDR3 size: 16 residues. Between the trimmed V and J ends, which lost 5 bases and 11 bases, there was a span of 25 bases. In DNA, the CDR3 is TGTGCCAGCAGCAACCGGGGGGCTAGTGGAATGAGGAAGCAGTTCTTC. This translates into CASSNRGASGMRKQFF.

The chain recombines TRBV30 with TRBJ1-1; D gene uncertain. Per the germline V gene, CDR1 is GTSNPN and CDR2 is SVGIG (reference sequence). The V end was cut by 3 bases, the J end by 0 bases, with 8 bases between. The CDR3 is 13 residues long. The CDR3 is CAWSRLMNTEAFF. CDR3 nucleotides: TGTGCCTGGAGCAGGCTCATGAACACTGAAGCTTTCTTT.

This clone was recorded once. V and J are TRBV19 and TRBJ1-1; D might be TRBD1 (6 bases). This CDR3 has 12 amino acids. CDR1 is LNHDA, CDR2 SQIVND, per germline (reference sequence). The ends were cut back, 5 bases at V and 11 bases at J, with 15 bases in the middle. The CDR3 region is CASSVRDNYAFF. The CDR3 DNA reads TGTGCCAGTAGTGTTCGGGACAACTACGCTTTCTTT.

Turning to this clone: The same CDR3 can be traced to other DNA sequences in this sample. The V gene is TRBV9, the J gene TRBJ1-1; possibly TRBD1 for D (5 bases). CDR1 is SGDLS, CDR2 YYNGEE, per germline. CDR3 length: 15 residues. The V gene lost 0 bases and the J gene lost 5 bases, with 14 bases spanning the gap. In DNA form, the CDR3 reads TGTGCCAGCAGCGTAGGTGGCCAGGGAGGAACTGAAGCTTTCTTT. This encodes CASSVGGQGGTEAFF.

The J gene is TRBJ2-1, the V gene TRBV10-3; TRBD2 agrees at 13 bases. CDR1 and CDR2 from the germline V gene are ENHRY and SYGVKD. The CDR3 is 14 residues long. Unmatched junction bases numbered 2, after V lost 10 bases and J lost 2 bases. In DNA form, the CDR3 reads TGTGCCAGCACTAGCGGGGGGGCCTACAATGAGCAGTTCTTC. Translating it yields CASTSGGAYNEQFF.

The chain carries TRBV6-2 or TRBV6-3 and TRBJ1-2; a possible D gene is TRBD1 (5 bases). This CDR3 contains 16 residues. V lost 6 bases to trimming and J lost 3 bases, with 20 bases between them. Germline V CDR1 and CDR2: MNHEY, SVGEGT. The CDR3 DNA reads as TGTGCCAGCAGCCCAACAGCGGGACGGGGAGACTATGGCTACACCTTC. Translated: CASSPTAGRGDYGYTF.

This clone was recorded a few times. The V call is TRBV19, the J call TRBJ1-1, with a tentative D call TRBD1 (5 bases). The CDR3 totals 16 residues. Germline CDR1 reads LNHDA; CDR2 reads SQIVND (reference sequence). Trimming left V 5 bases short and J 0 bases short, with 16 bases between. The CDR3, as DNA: TGTGCCAGTAGTCCCCAATGGGGCAGGGTGAACACTGAAGCTTTCTTT. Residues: CASSPQWGRVNTEAFF.

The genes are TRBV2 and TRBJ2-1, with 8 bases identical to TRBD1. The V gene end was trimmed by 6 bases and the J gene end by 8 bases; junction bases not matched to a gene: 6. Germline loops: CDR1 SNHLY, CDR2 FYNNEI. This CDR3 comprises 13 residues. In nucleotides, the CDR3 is TGTGCCAGCAGGACCCAGGGGGCCCATGAGCAGTTCTTC. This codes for CASRTQGAHEQFF.

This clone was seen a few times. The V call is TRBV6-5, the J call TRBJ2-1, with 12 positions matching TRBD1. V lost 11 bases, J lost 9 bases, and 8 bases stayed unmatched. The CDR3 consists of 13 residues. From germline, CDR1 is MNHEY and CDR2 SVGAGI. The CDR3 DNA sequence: TGTGCCTGCCAGGGACAGGGGGCACGTGAGCAGTTCTTC. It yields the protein CACQGQGAREQFF.

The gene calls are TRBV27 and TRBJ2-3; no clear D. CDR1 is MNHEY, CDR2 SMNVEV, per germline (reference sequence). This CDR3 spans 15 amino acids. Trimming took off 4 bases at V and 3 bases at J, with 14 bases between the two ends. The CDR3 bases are TGTGCCAGCAGTTCCGTTGCCCGGGTGACAGATACGCAGTATTTT. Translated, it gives CASSSVARVTDTQYF.

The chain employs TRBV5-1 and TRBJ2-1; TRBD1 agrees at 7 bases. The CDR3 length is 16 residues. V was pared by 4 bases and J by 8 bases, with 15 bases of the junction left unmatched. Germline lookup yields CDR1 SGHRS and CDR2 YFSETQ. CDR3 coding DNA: TGCGCCAGCAGCGCAAGACAGGGTTTTAAGGTCGATGAGCAGTTCTTC. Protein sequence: CASSARQGFKVDEQFF. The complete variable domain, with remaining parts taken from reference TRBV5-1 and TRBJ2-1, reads KAGVTQTPRYLIKTRGQQVTLSCSPISGHRSVSWYQQTPGQGLQFLFEYFSETQRNKGNFPGRFSGRQFSNSRSEMNVSTLELGDSALYLCASSARQGFKVDEQFFGPGTRLTVL.

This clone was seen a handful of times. The CDR3 DNA is TGTGCCAGCAGTGAAGTCGGGGTAATGAACACTGAAGCTTTCTTT. The encoded protein is CASSEVGVMNTEAFF. This chain joins TRBV6-1 and TRBJ1-1; no reliable D call. Trimming left V 1 base short and J 0 bases short, with 9 bases between. Per the germline V gene, CDR1 is MNHNS and CDR2 is SASEGT. The CDR3 totals 15 residues.

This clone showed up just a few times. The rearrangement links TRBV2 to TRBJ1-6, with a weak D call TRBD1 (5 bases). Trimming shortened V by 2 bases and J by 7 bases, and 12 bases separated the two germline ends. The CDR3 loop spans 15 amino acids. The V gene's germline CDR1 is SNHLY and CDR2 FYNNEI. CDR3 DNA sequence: TGTGCCAGCAGTGAACAGGGAGGAACGAATTCACCCCTCCACTTT. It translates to CASSEQGGTNSPLHF.

This chain's CDR3 is CASSRRLGGDTQYF. CDR3 DNA: TGTGCCAGCAGCCGCCGACTGGGGGGGGATACGCAGTATTTT. The genes are TRBV13 and TRBJ2-3, with 7 bases matching TRBD2. V lost 5 bases to trimming and J lost 6 bases; unmatched junction nucleotides: 8. From germline, CDR1 is PRHDT and CDR2 FYEKMQ (reference sequence). The CDR3 extends over 14 amino acids.

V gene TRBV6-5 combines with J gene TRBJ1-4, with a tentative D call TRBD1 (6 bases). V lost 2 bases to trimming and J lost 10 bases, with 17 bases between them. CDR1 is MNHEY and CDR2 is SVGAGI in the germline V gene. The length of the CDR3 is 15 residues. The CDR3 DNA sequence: TGTGCCAGCAGTTACGATGGGACAAGGGCTGGAAAACTGTTTTTT. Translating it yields CASSYDGTRAGKLFF.

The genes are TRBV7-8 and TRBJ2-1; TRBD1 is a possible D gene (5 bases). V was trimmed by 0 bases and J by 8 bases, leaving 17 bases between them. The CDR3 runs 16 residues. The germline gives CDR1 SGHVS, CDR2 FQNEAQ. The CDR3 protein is CASSLAAAGLPHEQFF. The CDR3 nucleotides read TGTGCCAGCAGCTTAGCGGCGGCAGGGCTTCCGCATGAGCAGTTCTTC. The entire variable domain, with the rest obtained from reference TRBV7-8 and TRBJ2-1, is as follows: GAGVSQSPRYKVAKRGQDVALRCDPISGHVSLFWYQQALGQGPEFLTYFQNEAQLDKSGLPSDRFFAERPEGSVSTLKIQRTQQEDSAVYLCASSLAAAGLPHEQFFGPGTRLTVL.

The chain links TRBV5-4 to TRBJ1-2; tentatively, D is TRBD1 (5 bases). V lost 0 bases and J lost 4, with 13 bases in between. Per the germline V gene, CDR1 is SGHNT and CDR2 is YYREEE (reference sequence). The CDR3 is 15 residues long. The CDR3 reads CASSLVHDRSYGYTF. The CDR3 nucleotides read TGTGCCAGCAGCTTGGTACATGACAGATCCTATGGCTACACCTTC.

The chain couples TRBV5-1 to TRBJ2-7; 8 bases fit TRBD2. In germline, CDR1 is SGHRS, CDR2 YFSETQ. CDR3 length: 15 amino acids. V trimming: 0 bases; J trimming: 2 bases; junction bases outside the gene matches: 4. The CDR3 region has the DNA TGCGCCAGCAGCTTGGGGGTAGCGGGAACCTACGAGCAGTACTTC. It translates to CASSLGVAGTYEQYF.

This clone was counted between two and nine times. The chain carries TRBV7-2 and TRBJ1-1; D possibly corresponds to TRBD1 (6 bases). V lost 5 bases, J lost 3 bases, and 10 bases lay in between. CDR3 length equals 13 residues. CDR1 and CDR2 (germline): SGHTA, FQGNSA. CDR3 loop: CASSLHRDTEAFF. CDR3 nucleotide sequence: TGTGCCAGCAGCCTCCACAGGGACACTGAAGCTTTCTTT.

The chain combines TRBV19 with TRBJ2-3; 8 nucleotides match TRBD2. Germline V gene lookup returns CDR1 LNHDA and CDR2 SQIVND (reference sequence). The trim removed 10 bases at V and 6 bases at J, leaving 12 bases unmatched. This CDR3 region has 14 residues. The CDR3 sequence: CATGGRGAEDTQYF. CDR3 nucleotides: TGTGCCACCGGGGGGCGGGGGGCGGAGGATACGCAGTATTTT.

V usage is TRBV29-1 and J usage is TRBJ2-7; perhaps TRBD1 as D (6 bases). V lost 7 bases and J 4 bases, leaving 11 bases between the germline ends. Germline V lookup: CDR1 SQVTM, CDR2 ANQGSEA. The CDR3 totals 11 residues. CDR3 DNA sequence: TGCAGCGGGCTCACAGGGTACGAGCAGTACTTC. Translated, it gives CSGLTGYEQYF.

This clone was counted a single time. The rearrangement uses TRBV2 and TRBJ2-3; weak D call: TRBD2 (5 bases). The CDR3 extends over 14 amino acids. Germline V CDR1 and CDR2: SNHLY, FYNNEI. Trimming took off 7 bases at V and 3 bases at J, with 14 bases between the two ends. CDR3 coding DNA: TGTGCCAGCAACCCTCTCCCGGGGACAGATACGCAGTATTTT. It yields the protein CASNPLPGTDTQYF.

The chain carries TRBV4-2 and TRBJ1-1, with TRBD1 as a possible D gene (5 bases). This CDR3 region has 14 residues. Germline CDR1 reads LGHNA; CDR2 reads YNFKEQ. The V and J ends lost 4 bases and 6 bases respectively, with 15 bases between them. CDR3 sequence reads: CASSPPGYSSEAFF. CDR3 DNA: TGTGCCAGCAGCCCTCCAGGGTACTCGTCTGAAGCTTTCTTT.

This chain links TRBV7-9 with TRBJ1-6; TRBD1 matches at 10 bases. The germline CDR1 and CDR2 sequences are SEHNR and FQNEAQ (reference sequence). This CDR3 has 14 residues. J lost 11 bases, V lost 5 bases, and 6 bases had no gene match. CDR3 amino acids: CASSLGTGEAPLHF. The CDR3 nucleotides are TGTGCCAGCAGCCTGGGGACAGGGGAGGCACCCCTCCACTTT.

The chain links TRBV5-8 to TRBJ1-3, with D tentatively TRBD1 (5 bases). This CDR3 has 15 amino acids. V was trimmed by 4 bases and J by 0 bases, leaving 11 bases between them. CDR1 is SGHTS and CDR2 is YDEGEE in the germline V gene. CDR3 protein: CASSPDTSSGNTIYF. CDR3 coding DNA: TGTGCCAGCAGCCCGGACACATCCTCTGGAAACACCATATATTTT.